This paragraph reports one T cell receptor (beta chain). The assay was immunoSEQ multiplex PCR, and TCRdb's table has in-frame clones only and misses some. The data show around 1,900,000 clones, about 93% seen once. Only CD45RO-negative cells positively selected for CCR7 counted as naive CD8 cells, so terminally differentiated effector memory CD45RA+ cells were excluded. This sample was included in a study of shared clonotypes between healthy human individuals. The receptor was derived from a young man in good health. Some clones in this sample may be carry-over from other donors' samples. Material for sequencing was naive CD8+ T cells from PBMCs.

CDR3 residues: CASSPWPGSSYEQYF. The CDR3 bases are TGTGCCAGCTCACCATGGCCGGGGAGCTCCTACGAGCAGTACTTC. The J gene is TRBJ2-7, the V gene TRBV18; D perhaps matches TRBD2 (5 bases). Trimming removed 2 bases from V and 0 bases from J, with 11 bases in between. The CDR3 has 15 residues. The V gene's germline CDR1 is KGHSH and CDR2 LQKENI.